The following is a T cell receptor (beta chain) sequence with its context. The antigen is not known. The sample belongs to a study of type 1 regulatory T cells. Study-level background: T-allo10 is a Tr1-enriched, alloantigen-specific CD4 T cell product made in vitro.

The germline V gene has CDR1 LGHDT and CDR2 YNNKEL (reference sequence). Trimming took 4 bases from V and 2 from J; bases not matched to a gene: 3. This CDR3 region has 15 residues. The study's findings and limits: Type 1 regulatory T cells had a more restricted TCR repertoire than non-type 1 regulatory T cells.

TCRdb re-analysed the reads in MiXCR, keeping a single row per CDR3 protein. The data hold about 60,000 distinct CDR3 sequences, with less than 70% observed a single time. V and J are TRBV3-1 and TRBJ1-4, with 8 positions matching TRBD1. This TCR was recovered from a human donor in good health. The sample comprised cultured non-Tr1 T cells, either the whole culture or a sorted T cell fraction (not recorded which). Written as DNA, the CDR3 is TGTGCCAGCAGCCGCCGGACAGGGACTAATGAAAAACTGTTTTTT. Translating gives CASSRRTGTNEKLFF.